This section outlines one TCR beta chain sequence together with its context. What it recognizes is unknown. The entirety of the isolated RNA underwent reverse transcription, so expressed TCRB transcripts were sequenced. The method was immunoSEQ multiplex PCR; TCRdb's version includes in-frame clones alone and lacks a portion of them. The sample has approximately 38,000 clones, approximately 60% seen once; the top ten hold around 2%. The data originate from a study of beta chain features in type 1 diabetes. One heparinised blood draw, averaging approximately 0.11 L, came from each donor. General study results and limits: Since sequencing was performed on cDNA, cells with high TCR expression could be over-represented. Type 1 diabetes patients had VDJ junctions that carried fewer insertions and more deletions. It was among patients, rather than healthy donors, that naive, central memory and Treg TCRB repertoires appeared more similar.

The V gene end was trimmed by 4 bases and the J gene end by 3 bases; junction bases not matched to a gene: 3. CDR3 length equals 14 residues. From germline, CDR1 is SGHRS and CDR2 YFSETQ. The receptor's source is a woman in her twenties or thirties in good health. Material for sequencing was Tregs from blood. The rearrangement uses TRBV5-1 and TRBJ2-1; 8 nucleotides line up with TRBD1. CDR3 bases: TGCGCCAGCAGCGCCGGACAGGGCTACAATGAGCAGTTCTTC. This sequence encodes CASSAGQGYNEQFF. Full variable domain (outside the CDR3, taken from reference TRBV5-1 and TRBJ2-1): KAGVTQTPRYLIKTRGQQVTLSCSPISGHRSVSWYQQTPGQGLQFLFEYFSETQRNKGNFPGRFSGRQFSNSRSEMNVSTLELGDSALYLCASSAGQGYNEQFFGPGTRLTVL.